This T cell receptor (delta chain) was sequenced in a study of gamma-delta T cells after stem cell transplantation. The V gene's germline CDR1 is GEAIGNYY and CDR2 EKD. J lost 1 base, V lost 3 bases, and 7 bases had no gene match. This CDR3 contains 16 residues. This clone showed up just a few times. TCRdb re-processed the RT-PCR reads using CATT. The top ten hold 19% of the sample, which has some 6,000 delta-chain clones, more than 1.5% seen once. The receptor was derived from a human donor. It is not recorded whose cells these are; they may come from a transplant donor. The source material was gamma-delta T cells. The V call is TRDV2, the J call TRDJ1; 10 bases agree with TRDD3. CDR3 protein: CACDSRGDTATDKLIF. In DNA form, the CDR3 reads TGTGCCTGTGACTCCCGGGGGGATACGGCCACCGATAAACTCATCTTT.